This T cell receptor beta chain was profiled in a study of blood T cell repertoires in COVID-19. Overall study context: PBMCs, B-cell-depleted T cells, or T cells provided the cDNA or gDNA that made up the material.

Germline trimming cut 0 bases from V and 7 bases from J; bases unmatched to any gene: 9. CDR1 and CDR2 (germline): LGHNA, YSLEER. CDR3 length: 16 residues. Per the authors' pipeline: The authors estimated nucleated cell counts from reference gene primer amplification. Only in-frame clones appear in the TCRdb table, and some are missing; sequencing was by immunoSEQ multiplex PCR. The V and J calls and clone size come from that table; D and trimming were worked out from the DNA. The sample yields fewer than 300,000 clones, roughly 87% seen once. The sequencing sample was made of peripheral blood. The chain couples TRBV4-3 to TRBJ2-7, with 10 bases identical to TRBD2. The TCR originated in a woman aged 25 to 39 with acute or convalescent COVID-19. CDR3 sequence: CASSQDRLAGAFEQYF. CDR3 DNA: TGCGCCAGCAGCCAAGATAGGCTAGCGGGGGCTTTTGAGCAGTACTTC.